Sequencing of this TCR beta chain was carried out in a study of neurological immune-mediated disorders. Germline V CDR1 and CDR2: SGHRS, YFSETQ. V shed 4 bases and J shed 3 bases, with 16 bases lying between them. CDR3 length equals 15 residues. This clonotype has ten or more counts. TCRdb ran MiXCR on the 5' RACE reads and lists one entry per CDR3 protein. Among around 60,000 distinct CDR3 sequences listed, about 3.7% were seen once. This TCR came from a woman aged 55-69 years with multiple sclerosis. The V gene is TRBV5-1, the J gene TRBJ1-2, with D uncertain. Material: PBMCs. CDR3 coding DNA: TGCGCCAGCAGCCATCTCGTGGGCGCCGACTATGGCTACACCTTC. It encodes CASSHLVGADYGYTF.